Listed below are T cell receptor beta chains from one sample, sequenced in a study of blood T cell repertoires in COVID-19. The protocol was immunoSEQ multiplex PCR, while the TCRdb copy is restricted to in-frame clones and leaves out a portion. The sample shows around 200,000 clones, roughly nine tenths of them seen only once. Sequenced: PBMCs or T cells enriched from blood (not recorded which). Receptors originate from a woman aged 40 to 50 with acute COVID-19. Both conserved end residues are part of each CDR3. D genes are given only for firm matches. Part of the rows lack a size; the others show once, few, many or a class for expanded clones.

TRBD1	TRBV7-3	once	TRBJ2-2	TGTGCCAGCAGCTTAACCCAAGAACAGGGGGCGATCGGGGAGCTGTTTTTT	CASSLTQEQGAIGELFF
.	TRBV28	.	TRBJ1-1	TGTGCCAGCAAGCAGGGGCTAAACACTGAAGCTTTCTTT	CASKQGLNTEAFF
TRBD1	TRBV10-3	.	TRBJ1-2	TGTGCCATCAGCCGACAGGGCATGAACTATGGCTACACCTTC	CAISRQGMNYGYTF
.	TRBV4-1	.	TRBJ1-5	TGCGCCAGCAGCCAAGACCAGGGGACCCATCAGCCCCAGCATTTT	CASSQDQGTHQPQHF
.	TRBV7-9	.	TRBJ2-3	TGTGCCAGCAGCCCCGCGGGGTATTCGGGAGATACGCAGTATTTT	CASSPAGYSGDTQYF
TRBD2	TRBV4-1	.	TRBJ2-7	TGCGCCAGCAGCCAAAATTCGGCTAGCGGCTCCTACGAGCAGTACTTC	CASSQNSASGSYEQYF
.	TRBV11-3	few	TRBJ2-2	TGTGCCAGCAGCTTATCGGCGGGGGCGCCCCCCGGGGAGCTGTTTTTT	CASSLSAGAPPGELFF
.	TRBV28	.	TRBJ1-5	TGTGCCAGCAGTCTGGGGGACACCTACAATCAGCCCCAGCATTTT	CASSLGDTYNQPQHF
.	TRBV5-1	.	TRBJ2-7	TGCGCCAGCAGCCCGGACAGCTACGAGCAGTACTTC	CASSPDSYEQYF
.	TRBV9	once	TRBJ2-7	TGTGCCAGCAGCGTAGGGGGGGAGCAGCGGCAGTACTTC	CASSVGGEQRQYF
TRBD1	TRBV27	.	TRBJ2-2	TGTGCCAGCACCACAGGGGGCGGGGAGCTGTTTTTT	CASTTGGGELFF
TRBD2	TRBV18	.	TRBJ2-1	TGTGCCAGCTCATCCCTTAGCGGGGGGGCAAATGAGCAGTTCTTC	CASSSLSGGANEQFF
TRBD1	TRBV10-1	.	TRBJ1-2	TGCGCCAGCAGTTCCGGGACAGGGGCTGGCTACACCTTC	CASSSGTGAGYTF
TRBD2	TRBV24-1	.	TRBJ2-5	TGTGCCACCAGTGAGGGCGGGGGACCCCAAGAGACCCAGTACTTC	CATSEGGGPQETQYF
TRBD1	TRBV20-1	.	TRBJ1-2	TGCAGTGCTAGTTCACAGGGGGCGACTGGCTACACCTTC	CSASSQGATGYTF
TRBD1	TRBV10-3	.	TRBJ1-2	TGTGCCATCAGTGAGTCACAGGGGGCGGAAGGCTACACCTTC	CAISESQGAEGYTF
TRBD1	TRBV13	many	TRBJ1-3	TGTGCCAGCAGCTCGGGACAGGGGATCACCTCCAGCTCTGGAAACACCATATATTTT	CASSSGQGITSSSGNTIYF